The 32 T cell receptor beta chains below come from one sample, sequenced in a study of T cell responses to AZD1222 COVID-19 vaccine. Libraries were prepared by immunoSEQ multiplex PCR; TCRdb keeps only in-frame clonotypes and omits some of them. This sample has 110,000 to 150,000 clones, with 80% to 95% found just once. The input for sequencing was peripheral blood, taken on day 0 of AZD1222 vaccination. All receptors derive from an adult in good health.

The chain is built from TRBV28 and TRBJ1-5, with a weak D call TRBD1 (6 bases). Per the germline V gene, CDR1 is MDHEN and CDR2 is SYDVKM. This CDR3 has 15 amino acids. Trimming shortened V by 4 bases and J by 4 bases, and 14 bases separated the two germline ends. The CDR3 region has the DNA TGTGCCAGCAGTTCCCCGACAGGATCGAATCAGCCCCAGCATTTT. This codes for CASSSPTGSNQPQHF.

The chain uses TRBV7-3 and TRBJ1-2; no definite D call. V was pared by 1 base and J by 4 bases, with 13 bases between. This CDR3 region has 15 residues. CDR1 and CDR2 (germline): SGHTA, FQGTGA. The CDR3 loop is CASSLNPGHRYGYTF. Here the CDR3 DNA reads TGTGCCAGCAGCTTAAACCCCGGGCATCGCTATGGCTACACCTTC.

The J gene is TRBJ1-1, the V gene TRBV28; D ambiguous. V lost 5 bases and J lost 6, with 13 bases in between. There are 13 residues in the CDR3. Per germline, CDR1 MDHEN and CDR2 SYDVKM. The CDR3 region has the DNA TGTGCCAGCAGTCCCCAGACGGAACCTGAAGCTTTCTTT. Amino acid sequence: CASSPQTEPEAFF.

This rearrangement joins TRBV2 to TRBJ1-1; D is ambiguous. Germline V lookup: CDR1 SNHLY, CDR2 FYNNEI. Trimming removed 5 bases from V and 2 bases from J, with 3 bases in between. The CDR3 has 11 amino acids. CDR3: CASSLNTEAFF. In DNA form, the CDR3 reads TGTGCCAGCAGTTTAAACACTGAAGCTTTCTTT. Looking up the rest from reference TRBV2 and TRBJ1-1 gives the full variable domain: EPEVTQTPSHQVTQMGQEVILRCVPISNHLYFYWYRQILGQKVEFLVSFYNNEISEKSEIFDDQFSVERPDGSNFTLKIRSTKLEDSAMYFCASSLNTEAFFGQGTRLTVV.

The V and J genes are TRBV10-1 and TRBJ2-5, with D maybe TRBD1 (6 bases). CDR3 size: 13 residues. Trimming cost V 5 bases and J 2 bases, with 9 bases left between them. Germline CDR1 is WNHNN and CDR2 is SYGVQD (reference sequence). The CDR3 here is CASSLGGQETQYF. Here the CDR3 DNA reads TGCGCCAGCAGTCTAGGGGGACAAGAGACCCAGTACTTC.

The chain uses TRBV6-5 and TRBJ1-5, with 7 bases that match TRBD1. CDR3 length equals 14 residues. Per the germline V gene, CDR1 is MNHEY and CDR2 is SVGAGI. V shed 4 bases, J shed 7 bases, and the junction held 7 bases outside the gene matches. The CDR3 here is CASSSQTGEQPQHF. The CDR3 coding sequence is TGTGCCAGCAGTTCCCAAACAGGGGAACAGCCCCAGCATTTT.

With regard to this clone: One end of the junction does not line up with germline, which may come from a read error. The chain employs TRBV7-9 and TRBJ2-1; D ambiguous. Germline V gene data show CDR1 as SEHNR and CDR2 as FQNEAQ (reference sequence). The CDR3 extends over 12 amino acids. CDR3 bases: TGTGCCAGCACCTTAATGGGTTATGAGCAGTTCTTC. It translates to CASTLMGYEQFF.

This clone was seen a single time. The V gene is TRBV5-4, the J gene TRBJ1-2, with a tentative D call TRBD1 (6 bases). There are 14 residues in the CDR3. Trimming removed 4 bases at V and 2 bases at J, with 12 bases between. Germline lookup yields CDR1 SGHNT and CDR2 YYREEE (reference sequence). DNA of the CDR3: TGTGCCAGCAGCATCGGACAGATCAACTATGGCTACACCTTC. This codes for CASSIGQINYGYTF.

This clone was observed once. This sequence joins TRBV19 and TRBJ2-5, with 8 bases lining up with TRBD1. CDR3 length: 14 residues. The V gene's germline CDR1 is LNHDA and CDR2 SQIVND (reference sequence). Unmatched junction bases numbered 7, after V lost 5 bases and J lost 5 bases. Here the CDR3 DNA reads TGTGCCAGTAGTCGACAGGGGCTTGGGGAGACCCAGTACTTC. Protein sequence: CASSRQGLGETQYF. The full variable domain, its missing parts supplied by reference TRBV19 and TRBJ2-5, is DGGITQSPKYLFRKEGQNVTLSCEQNLNHDAMYWYRQDPGQGLRLIYYSQIVNDFQKGDIAEGYSVSREKKESFPLTVTSAQKNPTAFYLCASSRQGLGETQYFGPGTRLLVL.

CDR3: CASRDREINTIYF. The CDR3, as DNA: TGTGCCAGCAGAGACAGGGAGATAAACACCATATATTTT. The chain recombines TRBV2 with TRBJ1-3; 7 bases agree with TRBD1. V shed 6 bases and J 6 bases; nucleotides not matched to a gene: 5. The CDR3 loop spans 13 amino acids. Germline-derived CDR1 and CDR2 are SNHLY and FYNNEI.

The CDR3 loop reads CASSLVGGGAGQPQHF. CDR3 nucleotides: TGTGCCAGCAGCTTAGTGGGAGGAGGGGCAGGTCAGCCCCAGCATTTT. The rearrangement joins TRBV7-2 to TRBJ1-5; perhaps TRBD1 as D (5 bases). CDR1 and CDR2 (germline): SGHTA, FQGNSA. The CDR3 has 16 amino acids. The V gene lost 1 base and the J gene lost 6 bases, with 16 bases spanning the gap.

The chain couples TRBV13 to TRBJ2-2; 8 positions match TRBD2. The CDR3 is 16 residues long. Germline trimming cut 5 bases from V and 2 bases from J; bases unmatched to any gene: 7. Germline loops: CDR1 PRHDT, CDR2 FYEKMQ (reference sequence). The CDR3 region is CASSPTSGPNTGELFF. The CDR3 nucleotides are TGTGCCAGCAGCCCAACTAGCGGCCCTAACACCGGGGAGCTGTTTTTT.

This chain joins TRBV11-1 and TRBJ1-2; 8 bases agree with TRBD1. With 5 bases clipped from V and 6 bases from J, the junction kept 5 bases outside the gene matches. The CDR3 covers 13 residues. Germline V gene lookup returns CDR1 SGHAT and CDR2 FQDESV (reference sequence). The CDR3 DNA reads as TGTGCCAGCAGCCATGACAGGGGAGATGGCTACACCTTC. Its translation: CASSHDRGDGYTF.

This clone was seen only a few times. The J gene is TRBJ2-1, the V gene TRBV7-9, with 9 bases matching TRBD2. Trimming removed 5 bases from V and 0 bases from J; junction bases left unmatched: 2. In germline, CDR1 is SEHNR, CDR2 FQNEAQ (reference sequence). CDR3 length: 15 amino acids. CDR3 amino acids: CASSRSGSSYNEQFF. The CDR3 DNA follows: TGTGCCAGCAGCCGTAGCGGGAGCTCCTACAATGAGCAGTTCTTC.

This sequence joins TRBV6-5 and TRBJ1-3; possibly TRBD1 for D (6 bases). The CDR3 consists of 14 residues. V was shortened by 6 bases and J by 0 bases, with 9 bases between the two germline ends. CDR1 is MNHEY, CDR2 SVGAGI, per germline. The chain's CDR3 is CASRGGGSGNTIYF. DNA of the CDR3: TGTGCCAGCAGGGGGGGCGGCTCTGGAAACACCATATATTTT.

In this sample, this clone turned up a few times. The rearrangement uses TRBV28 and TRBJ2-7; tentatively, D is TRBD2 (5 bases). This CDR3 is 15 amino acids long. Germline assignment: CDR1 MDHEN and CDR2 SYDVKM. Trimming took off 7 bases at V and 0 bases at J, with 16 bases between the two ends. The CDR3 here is CASILTSGASYEQYF. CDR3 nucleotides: TGTGCCAGCATCCTAACTAGTGGCGCCTCCTACGAGCAGTACTTC.

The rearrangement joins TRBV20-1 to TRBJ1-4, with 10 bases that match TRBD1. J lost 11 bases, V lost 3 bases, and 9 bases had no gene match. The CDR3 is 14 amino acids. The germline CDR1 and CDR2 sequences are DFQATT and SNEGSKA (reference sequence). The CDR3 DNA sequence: TGCAGTGCTAGTGAGGGGACAGGGGACGGCAAACTGTTTTTT. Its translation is CSASEGTGDGKLFF.

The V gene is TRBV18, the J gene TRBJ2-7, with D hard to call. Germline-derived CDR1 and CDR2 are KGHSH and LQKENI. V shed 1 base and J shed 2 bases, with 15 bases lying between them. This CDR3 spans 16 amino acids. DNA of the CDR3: TGTGCCAGCTCACCACAGATAAAGGGCGGACCCTACGAGCAGTACTTC. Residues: CASSPQIKGGPYEQYF.

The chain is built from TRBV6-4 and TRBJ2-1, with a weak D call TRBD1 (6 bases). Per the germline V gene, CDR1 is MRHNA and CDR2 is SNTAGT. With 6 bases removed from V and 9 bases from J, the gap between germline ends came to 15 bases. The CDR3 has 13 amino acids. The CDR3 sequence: CASSPDRTGEQFF. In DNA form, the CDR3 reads TGTGCCAGCAGCCCCGACAGGACTGGTGAGCAGTTCTTC.

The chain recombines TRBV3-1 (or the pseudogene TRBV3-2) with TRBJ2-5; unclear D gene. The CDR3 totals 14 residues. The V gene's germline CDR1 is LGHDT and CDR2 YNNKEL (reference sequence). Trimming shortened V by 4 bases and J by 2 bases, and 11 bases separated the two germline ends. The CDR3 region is CASSPRTGQETQYF. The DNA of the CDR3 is TGTGCCAGCAGCCCGCGGACCGGTCAAGAGACCCAGTACTTC.

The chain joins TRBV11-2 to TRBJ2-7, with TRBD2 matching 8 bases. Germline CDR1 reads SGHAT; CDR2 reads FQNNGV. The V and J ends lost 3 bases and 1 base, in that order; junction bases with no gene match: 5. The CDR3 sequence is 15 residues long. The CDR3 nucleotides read TGTGCCAGCAGCTTCCTAGCGGGCGGGTCCTACGAGCAGTACTTC. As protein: CASSFLAGGSYEQYF.

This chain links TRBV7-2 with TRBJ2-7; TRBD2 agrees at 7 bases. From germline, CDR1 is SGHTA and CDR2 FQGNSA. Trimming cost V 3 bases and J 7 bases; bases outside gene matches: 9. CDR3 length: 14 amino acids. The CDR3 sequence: CASSFGGSRSEQYF. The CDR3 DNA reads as TGTGCCAGCAGCTTCGGCGGGAGCCGTTCTGAGCAGTACTTC. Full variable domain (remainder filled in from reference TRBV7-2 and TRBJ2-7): GAGVSQSPSNKVTEKGKDVELRCDPISGHTALYWYRQSLGQGLEFLIYFQGNSAPDKSGLPSDRFSAERTGGSVSTLTIQRTQQEDSAVYLCASSFGGSRSEQYFGPGTRLTVT.

The CDR3 region is CASSPGLNYGYTF. DNA of the CDR3: TGTGCCAGCAGTCCCGGACTCAACTATGGCTACACCTTC. The V gene is TRBV6-5, the J gene TRBJ1-2, with D unresolved. This CDR3 has 13 residues. Germline values: CDR1 MNHEY, CDR2 SVGAGI. The germline V and J ends were trimmed by 5 bases and 2 bases, with 9 bases remaining between them.

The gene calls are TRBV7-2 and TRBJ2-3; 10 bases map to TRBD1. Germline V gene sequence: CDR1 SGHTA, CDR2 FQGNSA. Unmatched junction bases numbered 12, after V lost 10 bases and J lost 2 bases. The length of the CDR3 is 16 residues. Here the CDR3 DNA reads TGTGCCATCCAGGGGGGACAGGGGAAGGTCACAGATACGCAGTATTTT. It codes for CAIQGGQGKVTDTQYF.

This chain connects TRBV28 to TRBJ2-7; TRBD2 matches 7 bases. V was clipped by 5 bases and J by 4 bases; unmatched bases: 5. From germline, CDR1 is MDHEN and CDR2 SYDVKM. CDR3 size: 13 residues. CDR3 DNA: TGTGCCAGCAGTAGCGGGAACCCTTACGAGCAGTACTTC. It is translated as CASSSGNPYEQYF.

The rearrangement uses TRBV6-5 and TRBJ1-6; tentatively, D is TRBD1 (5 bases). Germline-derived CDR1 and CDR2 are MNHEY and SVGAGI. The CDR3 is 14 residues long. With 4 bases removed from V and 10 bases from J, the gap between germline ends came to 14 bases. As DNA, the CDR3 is TGTGCCAGCAGTTCCCGGGGGGATGGATCACCCCTCCACTTT. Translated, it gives CASSSRGDGSPLHF.

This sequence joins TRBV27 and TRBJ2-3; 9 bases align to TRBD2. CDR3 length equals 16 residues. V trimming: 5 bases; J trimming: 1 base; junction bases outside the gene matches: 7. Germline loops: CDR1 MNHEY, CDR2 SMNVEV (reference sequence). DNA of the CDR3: TGTGCCAGCAGTCCCCTAGGCGGGAGGGGCACAGATACGCAGTATTTT. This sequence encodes CASSPLGGRGTDTQYF.

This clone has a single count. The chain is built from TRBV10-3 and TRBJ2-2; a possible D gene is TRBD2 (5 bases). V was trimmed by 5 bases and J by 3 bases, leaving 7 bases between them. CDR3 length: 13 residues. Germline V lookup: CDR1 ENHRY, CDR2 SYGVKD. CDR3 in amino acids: CAISTDYTGELFF. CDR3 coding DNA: TGTGCCATCAGTACGGACTACACCGGGGAGCTGTTTTTT.

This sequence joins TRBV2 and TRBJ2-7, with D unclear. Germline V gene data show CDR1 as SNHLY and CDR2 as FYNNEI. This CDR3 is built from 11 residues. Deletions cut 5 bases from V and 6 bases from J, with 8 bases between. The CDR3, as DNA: TGTGCCAGCAGTCTTGTATCCGAGCAGTACTTC. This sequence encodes CASSLVSEQYF.

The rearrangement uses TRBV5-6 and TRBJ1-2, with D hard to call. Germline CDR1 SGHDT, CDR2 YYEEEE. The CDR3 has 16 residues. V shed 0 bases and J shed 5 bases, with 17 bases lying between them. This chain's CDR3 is CASSLDRGRPMYGYTF. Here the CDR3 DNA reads TGTGCCAGCAGCTTGGACAGAGGCCGCCCAATGTATGGCTACACCTTC.

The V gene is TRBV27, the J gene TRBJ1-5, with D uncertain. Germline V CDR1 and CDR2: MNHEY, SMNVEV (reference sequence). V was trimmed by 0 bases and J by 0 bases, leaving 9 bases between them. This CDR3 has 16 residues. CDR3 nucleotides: TGTGCCAGCAGTTTATCCGGACCCTCTAGCAATCAGCCCCAGCATTTT. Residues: CASSLSGPSSNQPQHF.

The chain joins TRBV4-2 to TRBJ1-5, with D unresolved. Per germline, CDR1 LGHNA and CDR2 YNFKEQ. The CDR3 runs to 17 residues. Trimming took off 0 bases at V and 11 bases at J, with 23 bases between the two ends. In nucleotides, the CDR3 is TGTGCCAGCAGCCAAGAGGGCTCATCCCTCTCCCAATCAGCCCAGCATTTT. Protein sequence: CASSQEGSSLSQSAQHF.